This TCR beta chain was sequenced during a study of blood T cells in healthy people across ages (dated by TCRdb to between 2014 and 2017). Regarding the research as a whole: In model experiments, template switching captured roughly one uniquely barcoded TCR beta cDNA molecule for every two T cells. To track age-related changes in TCR beta repertoire diversity, the study relied on deep sequencing normalized with unique cDNA molecular identifiers. Four age groups were formed from the donors: young (average about 16 years), middle-aged (approximately 40), aged (roughly 56) and long-lived (more than 75). Donors of different ages were randomly distributed across sequencing lanes to avoid experimental bias. Two additional independent replicas of 1 million unique cDNA reads from the same blood draw were analyzed for two donors (one aged 18 to 30 and one aged 80 or older). Study-level results and caveats: Observed TCR beta diversity correlated strongly with the percentage of naive T cells measured by flow cytometry. Conclusive comparison of naive and antigen-experienced compartments was prevented by the profiling of bulk unsorted PBMCs. Estimates of total diversity based on one million sequenced T cells were considered lower bounds and underestimates. Because the CMV infection status of the donors was unknown, age-related changes in expanded clonotypes may potentially have been confounded. Observed TCR beta diversity per million T cells fell roughly linearly with age, and a significant reduction was already apparent by age about 36. Compared with the aged group, the long-lived group had more naive CD4+ T cells, fewer expanded clones and increased TCR diversity, suggesting age selection.

The germline V gene (reference sequence) gives CDR1 as SGHAT and CDR2 as FQDESV. The V end loses 2 bases and the J end loses 3 bases, and a stretch of 8 bases separates them. The CDR3 has 15 amino acids, counting the end cysteine and phenylalanine. Solely the CDR3 DNA is kept, with 45 bases framed from the first base. Library generation was performed with 5' RACE. These reads were obtained on an Illumina HiSeq 2500. A second PCR of roughly 6 to 11 cycles was run with a J-beta primer mix and a sample-barcoded 5' primer. Each TCR beta cDNA molecule received a unique molecular identifier from a template-switch 5' adaptor carrying 12 random nucleotides. Each sample yielded at least 3 million CDR3-containing paired-end reads. All of the RNA was converted into first-strand cDNA using the Mint cDNA synthesis kit, with a TRBC-specific oligonucleotide serving as the primer. After uracil-DNA glycosylase treatment, a first 18-cycle PCR used universal primers M1SS and BC2_uni_R on all cDNA. The original methods were these. Each sample was normalized by randomly selecting 1 million high-quality reads, each carrying a distinct molecular identifier. Instead of being binned into consensus sequences, reads with shared molecular identifiers were discarded. MiTCR, with a Q25 quality threshold and the strictest error-elimination algorithm, was used for CDR3 identification, clonotype clustering and error correction. A nonparametric unseen species model with Euler transformation was used to estimate lower-bound total TCR beta diversity. TCRdb ran its own pipeline on the public reads, namely fastp trimming at Q25 and MiXCR clone calling, and kept in-frame beta chains. Rows are combined by CDR3 protein, so each entry shows the most common genes and DNA. The V and J calls were determined by TCRdb, not by the authors. In this sample the table shows roughly 2 million distinct CDR3 sequences, about 50% of which occur a single time. The top ten clonotypes cover roughly 2.1% of the sample.

Donors were under 40 systemically healthy Caucasian individuals from Russia aged about 6 to 100 years. Around 9.8 milliliters of peripheral blood were collected from each donor into EDTA-treated Vacutainer tubes. PBMCs were isolated by Ficoll-Paque density-gradient centrifugation, with at least 7 million obtained per sample. Trizol reagent was used to extract total RNA from the PBMCs, yielding at least 5 micrograms per sample. For every donor, an aliquot of PBMCs went through flow cytometry to measure the percentages of naive CD45RAhigh/CD27high T cells. Of note for this clonotype: Which antigen it targets is not known. Base qualities are not at hand, and no much larger clone is one base apart.

Material for sequencing was blood. The clonotype comes from a woman between 40 and 55 years old in good health. The V gene is TRBV11-1 and the J gene is TRBJ2-6; the D gene lacks a confident call. The DNA sequence is TGTGCCAGCAGCTTAACCGTGGTTGGGGCCAACGTCCTGACTTTC. This sequence encodes CASSLTVVGANVLTF.